The rows below give T cell receptor beta chains drawn from one sample of a study of control samples from healthy donors and cancer patients. Clones were sequenced by immunoSEQ multiplex PCR, and TCRdb holds only the in-frame ones, with some missing. The sample lists over 150,000 clones; more than 85% were seen once. The sequencing input was blood. All receptors come from a woman aged 40-49 years in good health. CDR3s include the opening cysteine and the closing phenylalanine or tryptophan. A D gene is named only where the DNA matches it firmly. Part of the rows lack a size; the others show once, few, many or a class for expanded clones.

len	d_gene	v_gene	j_gene	abundance	CDR3nt	CDR3aa
13	-	TRBV27	TRBJ2-7	few	TGTGCCAGCAGTTTACGCGGGTTACCCGAGCAGTACTTC	CASSLRGLPEQYF
14	-	TRBV2	TRBJ2-7	once	TGTGCCAGCAGTGAATGGCTCCGCTCCTACGAGCAGTACTTC	CASSEWLRSYEQYF
13	-	TRBV5-1	TRBJ2-2	-	TGCGCCAGCAGCTTGAGGTGGGGCGGGGAGCTGTTTTTT	CASSLRWGGELFF
13	-	TRBV11-2	TRBJ2-2	once	TGTGCCAGCAAAGGCCGGAACACCGGGGAGCTGTTTTTT	CASKGRNTGELFF
15	-	TRBV9	TRBJ1-6	once	TGTGCCAGCAGCTTCTCCGGGACGGGGGGTTCACCCCTCCACTTT	CASSFSGTGGSPLHF
14	-	TRBV5-5	TRBJ1-2	-	TGTGCCAGCAGCCCGGACGGGCCGTTGTATGGCTACACCTTC	CASSPDGPLYGYTF
12	-	TRBV3-1/TRBV3-2	TRBJ1-2	once	TGTGCCAGCAGCCAGGTTGTGGGGGGCTACACCTTC	CASSQVVGGYTF
16	TRBD1	TRBV18	TRBJ1-1	-	TGTGCCAGCTCACCCAGTCTTTCTACAGGGGGAACTGAAGCTTTCTTT	CASSPSLSTGGTEAFF
17	TRBD1	TRBV5-1	TRBJ2-2	-	TGCGCCAGCAGCCACGGAACCGGGACAGGACCAACCGGGGAGCTGTTTTTT	CASSHGTGTGPTGELFF
14	-	TRBV10-3	TRBJ1-1	-	TGTGCCATCAGCGAATCTCAGGGGAGAGCTGAAGCTTTCTTT	CAISESQGRAEAFF
14	-	TRBV7-9	TRBJ1-2	-	TGTGCCAGCAGCCAAACACAGGGCGGTCGAGGCTACACCTTC	CASSQTQGGRGYTF
14	TRBD1	TRBV20-1	TRBJ1-2	-	TGCAGTGCTAGTGTGGGACAGGGGAGCTATGGCTACACCTTC	CSASVGQGSYGYTF
15	-	TRBV4-1	TRBJ2-5	-	TGCGCCAGCAGCCAAGATTGGGGGGGGGCGAAGACCCAGTACTTC	CASSQDWGGAKTQYF
16	TRBD2	TRBV5-1	TRBJ2-3	-	TGCGCCAGCAGCCTCCTGACTAGCGGGAAGACAGATACGCAGTATTTT	CASSLLTSGKTDTQYF
15	-	TRBV2	TRBJ1-6	-	TGTGCCAGCAGTGAGAATGGGCAGAGGAATTCACCCCTCCACTTT	CASSENGQRNSPLHF